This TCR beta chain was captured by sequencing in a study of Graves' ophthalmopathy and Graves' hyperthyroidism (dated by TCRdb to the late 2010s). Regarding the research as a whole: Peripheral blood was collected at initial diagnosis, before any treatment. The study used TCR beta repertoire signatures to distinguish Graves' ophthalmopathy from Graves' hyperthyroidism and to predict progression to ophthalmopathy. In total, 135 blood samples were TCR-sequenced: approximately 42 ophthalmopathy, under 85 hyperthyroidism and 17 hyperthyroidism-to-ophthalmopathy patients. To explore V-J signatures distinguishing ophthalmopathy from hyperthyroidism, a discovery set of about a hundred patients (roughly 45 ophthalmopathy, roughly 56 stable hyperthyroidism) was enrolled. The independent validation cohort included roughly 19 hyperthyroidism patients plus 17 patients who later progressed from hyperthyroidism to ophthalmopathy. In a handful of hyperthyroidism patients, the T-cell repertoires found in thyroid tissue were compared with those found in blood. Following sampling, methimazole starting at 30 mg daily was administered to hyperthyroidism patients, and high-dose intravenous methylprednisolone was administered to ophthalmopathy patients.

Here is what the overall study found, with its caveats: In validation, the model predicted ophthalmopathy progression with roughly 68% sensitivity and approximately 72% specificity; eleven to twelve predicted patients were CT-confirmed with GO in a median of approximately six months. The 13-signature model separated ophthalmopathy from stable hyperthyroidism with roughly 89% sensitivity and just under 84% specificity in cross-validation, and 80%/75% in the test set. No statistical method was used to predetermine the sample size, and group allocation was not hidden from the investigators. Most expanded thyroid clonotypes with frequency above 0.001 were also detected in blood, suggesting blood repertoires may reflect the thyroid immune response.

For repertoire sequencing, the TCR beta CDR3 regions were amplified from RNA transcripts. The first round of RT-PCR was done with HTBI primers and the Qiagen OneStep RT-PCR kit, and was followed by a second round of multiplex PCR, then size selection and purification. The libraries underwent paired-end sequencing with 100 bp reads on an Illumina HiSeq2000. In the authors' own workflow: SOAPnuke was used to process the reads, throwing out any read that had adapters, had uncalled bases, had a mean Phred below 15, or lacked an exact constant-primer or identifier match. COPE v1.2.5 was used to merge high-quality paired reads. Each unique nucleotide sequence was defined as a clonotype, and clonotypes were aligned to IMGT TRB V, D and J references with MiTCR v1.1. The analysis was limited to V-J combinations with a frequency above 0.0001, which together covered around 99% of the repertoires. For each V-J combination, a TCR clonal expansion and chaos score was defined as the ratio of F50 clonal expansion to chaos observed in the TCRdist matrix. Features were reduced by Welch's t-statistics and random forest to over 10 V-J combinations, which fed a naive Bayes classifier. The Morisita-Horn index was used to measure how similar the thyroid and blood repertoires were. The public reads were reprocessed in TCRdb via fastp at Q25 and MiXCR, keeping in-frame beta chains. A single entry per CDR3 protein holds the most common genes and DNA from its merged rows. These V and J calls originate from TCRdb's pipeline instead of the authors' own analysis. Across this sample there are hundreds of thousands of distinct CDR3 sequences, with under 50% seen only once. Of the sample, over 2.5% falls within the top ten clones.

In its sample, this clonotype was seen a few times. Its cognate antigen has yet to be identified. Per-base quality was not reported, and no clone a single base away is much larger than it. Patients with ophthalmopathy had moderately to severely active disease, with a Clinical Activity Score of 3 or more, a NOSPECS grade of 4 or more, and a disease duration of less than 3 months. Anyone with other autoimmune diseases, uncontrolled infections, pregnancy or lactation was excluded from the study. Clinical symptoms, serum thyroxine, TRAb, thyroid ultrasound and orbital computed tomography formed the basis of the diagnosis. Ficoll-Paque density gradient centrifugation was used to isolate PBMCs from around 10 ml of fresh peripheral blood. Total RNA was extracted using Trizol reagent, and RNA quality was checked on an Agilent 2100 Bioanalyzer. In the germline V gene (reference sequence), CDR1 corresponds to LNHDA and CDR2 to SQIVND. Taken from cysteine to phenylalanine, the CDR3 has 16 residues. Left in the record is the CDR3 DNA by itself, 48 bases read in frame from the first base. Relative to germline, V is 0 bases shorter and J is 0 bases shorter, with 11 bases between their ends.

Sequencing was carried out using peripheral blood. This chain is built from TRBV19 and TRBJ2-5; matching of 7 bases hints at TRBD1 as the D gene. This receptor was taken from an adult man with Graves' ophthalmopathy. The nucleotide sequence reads TGTGCCAGTAGTATAGAGGCCAGGGGGGACCAAGAGACCCAGTACTTC. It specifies CASSIEARGDQETQYF.